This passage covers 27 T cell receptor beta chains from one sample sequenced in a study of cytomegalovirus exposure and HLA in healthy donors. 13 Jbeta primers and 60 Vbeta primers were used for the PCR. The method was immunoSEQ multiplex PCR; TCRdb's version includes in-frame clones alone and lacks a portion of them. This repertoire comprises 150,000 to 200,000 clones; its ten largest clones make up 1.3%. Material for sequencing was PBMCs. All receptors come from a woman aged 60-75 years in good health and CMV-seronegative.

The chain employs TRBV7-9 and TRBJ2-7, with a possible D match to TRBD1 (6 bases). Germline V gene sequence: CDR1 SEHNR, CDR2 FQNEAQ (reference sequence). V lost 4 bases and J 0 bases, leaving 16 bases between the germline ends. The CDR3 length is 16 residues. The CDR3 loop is CASSSLTGKSSYEQYF. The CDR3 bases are TGTGCCAGCAGCTCCCTGACAGGAAAAAGCTCCTACGAGCAGTACTTC.

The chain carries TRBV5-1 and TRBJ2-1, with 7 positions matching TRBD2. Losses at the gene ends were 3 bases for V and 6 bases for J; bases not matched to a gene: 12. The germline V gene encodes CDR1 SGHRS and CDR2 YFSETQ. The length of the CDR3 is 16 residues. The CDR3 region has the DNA TGCGCCAGCAGCTACGGAGGGAGCGGGACGAGCAATGAGCAGTTCTTC. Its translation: CASSYGGSGTSNEQFF.

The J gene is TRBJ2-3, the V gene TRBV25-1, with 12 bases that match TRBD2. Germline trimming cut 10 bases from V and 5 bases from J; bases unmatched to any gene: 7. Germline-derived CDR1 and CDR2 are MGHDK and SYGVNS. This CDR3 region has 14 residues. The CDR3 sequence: CATSTSGGVDTQYF. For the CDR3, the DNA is TGTGCCACCTCGACTAGCGGGGGAGTAGATACGCAGTATTTT. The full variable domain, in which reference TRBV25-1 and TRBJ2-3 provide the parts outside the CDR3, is EADIYQTPRYLVIGTGKKITLECSQTMGHDKMYWYQQDPGMELHLIHYSYGVNSTEKGDLSSESTVSRIRTEHFPLTLESARPSHTSQYLCATSTSGGVDTQYFGPGTRLTVL.

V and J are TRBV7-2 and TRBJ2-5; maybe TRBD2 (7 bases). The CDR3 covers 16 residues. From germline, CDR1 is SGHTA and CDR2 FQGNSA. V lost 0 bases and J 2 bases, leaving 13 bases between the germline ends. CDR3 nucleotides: TGTGCCAGCAGCTTAGCGCTAGGGGGGGTACAAGAGACCCAGTACTTC. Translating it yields CASSLALGGVQETQYF.

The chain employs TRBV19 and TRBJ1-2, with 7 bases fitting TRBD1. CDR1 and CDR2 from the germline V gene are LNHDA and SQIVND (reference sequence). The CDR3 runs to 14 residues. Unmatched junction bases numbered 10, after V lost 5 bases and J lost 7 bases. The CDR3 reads CASSPGTVIVGYTF. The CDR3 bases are TGTGCCAGTAGTCCCGGGACAGTCATCGTTGGCTACACCTTC. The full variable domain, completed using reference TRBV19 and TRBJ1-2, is DGGITQSPKYLFRKEGQNVTLSCEQNLNHDAMYWYRQDPGQGLRLIYYSQIVNDFQKGDIAEGYSVSREKKESFPLTVTSAQKNPTAFYLCASSPGTVIVGYTFGSGTRLTVV.

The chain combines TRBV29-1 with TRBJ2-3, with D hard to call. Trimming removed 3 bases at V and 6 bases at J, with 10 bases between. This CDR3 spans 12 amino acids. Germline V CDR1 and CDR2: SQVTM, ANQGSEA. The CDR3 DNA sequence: TGCAGCGTTGAGCGGAGTACGGATACGCAGTATTTT. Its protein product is CSVERSTDTQYF.

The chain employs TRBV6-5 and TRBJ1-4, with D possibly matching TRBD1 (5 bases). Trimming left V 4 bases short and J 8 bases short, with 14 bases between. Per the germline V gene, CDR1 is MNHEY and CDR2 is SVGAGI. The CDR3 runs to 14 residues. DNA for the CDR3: TGTGCCAGCAGTTCAGGTTCCCGGGGGGAAAAACTGTTTTTT. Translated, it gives CASSSGSRGEKLFF.

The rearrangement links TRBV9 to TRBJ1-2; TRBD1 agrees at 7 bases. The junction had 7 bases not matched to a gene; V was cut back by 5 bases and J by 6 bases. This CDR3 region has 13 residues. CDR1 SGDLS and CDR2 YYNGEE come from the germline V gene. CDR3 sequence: CASRTGTDDGYTF. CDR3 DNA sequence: TGTGCCAGCAGGACCGGGACAGACGATGGCTACACCTTC.

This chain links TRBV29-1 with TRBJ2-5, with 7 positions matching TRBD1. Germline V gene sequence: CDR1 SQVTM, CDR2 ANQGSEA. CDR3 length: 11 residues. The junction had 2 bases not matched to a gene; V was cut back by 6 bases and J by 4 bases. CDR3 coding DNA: TGCAGCGTCAACAGGGGAGAGACCCAGTACTTC. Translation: CSVNRGETQYF.

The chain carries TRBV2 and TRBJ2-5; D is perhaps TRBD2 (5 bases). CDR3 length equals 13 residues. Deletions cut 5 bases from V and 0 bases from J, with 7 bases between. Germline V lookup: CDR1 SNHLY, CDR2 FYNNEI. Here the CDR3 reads CASSLGNQETQYF. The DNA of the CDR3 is TGTGCCAGCAGTCTCGGGAACCAAGAGACCCAGTACTTC.

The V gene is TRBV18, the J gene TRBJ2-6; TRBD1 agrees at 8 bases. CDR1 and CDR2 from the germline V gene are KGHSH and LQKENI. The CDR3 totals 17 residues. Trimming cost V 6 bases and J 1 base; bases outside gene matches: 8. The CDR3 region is CASSSGQGYSGANVLTF. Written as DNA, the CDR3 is TGTGCCAGCTCTTCTGGACAGGGATATTCTGGGGCCAACGTCCTGACTTTC.

The CDR3 DNA follows: TGTGCCAGTAGTAGGCGGGGGAGCACAGATACGCAGTATTTT. This translates into CASSRRGSTDTQYF. This chain links TRBV19 with TRBJ2-3; 7 bases are shared with TRBD2. There are 14 residues in the CDR3. V shed 4 bases, J shed 0 bases, and the junction held 1 base outside the gene matches. CDR1 and CDR2 from the germline V gene are LNHDA and SQIVND (reference sequence).

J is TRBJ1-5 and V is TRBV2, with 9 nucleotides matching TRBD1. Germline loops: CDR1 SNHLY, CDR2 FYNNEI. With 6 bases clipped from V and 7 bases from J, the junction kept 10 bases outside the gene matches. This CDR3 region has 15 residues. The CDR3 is CASSAGTGWQQPQHF. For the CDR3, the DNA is TGTGCCAGCAGCGCCGGGACAGGGTGGCAACAGCCCCAGCATTTT.

In DNA form, the CDR3 reads TGTGCCAGCAGCCCCTTGGGAGGGTTGGGCAGGGGACAAGAGACCCAGTACTTC. It is translated as CASSPLGGLGRGQETQYF. V usage is TRBV11-2 and J usage is TRBJ2-5, with D maybe TRBD2 (7 bases). This CDR3 region has 18 residues. Trimming took 5 bases from V and 2 from J, leaving 24 bases between them. CDR1 is SGHAT and CDR2 is FQNNGV in the germline V gene.

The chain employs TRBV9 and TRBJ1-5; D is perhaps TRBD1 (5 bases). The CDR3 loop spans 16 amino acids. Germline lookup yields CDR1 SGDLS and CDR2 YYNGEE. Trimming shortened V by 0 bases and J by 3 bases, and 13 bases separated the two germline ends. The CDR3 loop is CASSVEEGSSNQPQHF. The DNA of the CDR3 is TGTGCCAGCAGCGTAGAGGAGGGGAGCTCCAATCAGCCCCAGCATTTT.

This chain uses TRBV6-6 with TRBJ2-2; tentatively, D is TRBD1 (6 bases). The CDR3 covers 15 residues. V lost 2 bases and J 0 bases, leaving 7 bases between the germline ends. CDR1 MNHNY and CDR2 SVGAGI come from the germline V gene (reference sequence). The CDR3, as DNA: TGTGCCAGCAGTTACGGACAGCCGAACACCGGGGAGCTGTTTTTT. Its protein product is CASSYGQPNTGELFF.

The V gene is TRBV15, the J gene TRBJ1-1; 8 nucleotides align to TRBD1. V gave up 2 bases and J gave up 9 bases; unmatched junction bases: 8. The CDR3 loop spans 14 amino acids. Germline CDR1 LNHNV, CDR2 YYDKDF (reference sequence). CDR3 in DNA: TGTGCCACCAGCAGAAGCGACGGACAGGGAAAAGCTTTCTTT. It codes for CATSRSDGQGKAFF. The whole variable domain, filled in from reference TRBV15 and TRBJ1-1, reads DAMVIQNPRYQVTQFGKPVTLSCSQTLNHNVMYWYQQKSSQAPKLLFHYYDKDFNNEADTPDNFQSRRPNTSFCFLDIRSPGLGDTAMYLCATSRSDGQGKAFFGQGTRLTVV.

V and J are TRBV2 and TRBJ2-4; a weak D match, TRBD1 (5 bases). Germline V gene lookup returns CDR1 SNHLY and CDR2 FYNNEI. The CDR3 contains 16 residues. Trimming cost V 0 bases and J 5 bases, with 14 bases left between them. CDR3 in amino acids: CASSEALGDSQNIQYF. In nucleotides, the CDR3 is TGTGCCAGCAGTGAAGCGCTTGGTGACAGCCAAAACATTCAGTACTTC. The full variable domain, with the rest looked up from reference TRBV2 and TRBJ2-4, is EPEVTQTPSHQVTQMGQEVILRCVPISNHLYFYWYRQILGQKVEFLVSFYNNEISEKSEIFDDQFSVERPDGSNFTLKIRSTKLEDSAMYFCASSEALGDSQNIQYFGAGTRLSVL.

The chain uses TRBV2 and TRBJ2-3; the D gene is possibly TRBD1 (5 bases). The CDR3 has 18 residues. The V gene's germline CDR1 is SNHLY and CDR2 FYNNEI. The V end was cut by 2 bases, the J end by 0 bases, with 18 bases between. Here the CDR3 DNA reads TGTGCCAGCAGTGAATGGGGCCTAACCCTTTACAGCACAGATACGCAGTATTTT. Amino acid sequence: CASSEWGLTLYSTDTQYF. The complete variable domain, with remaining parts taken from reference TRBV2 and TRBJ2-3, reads EPEVTQTPSHQVTQMGQEVILRCVPISNHLYFYWYRQILGQKVEFLVSFYNNEISEKSEIFDDQFSVERPDGSNFTLKIRSTKLEDSAMYFCASSEWGLTLYSTDTQYFGPGTRLTVL.

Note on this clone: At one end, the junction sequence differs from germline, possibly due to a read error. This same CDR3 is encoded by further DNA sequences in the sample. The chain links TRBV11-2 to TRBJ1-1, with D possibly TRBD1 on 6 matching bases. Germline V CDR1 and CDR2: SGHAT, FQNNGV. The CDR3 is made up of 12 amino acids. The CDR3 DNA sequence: TGTGTTTCTTCAGGGGAGAACACTGAGGCTTTCTTT. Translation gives CVSSGENTEAFF.

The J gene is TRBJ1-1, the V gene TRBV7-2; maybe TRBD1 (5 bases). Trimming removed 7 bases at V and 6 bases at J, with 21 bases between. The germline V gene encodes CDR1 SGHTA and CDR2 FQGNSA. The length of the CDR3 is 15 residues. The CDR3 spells CASTLTAGIGAEAFF. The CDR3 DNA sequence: TGTGCCAGCACCCTTACTGCAGGGATTGGAGCTGAAGCTTTCTTT.

CDR3 region: CASSFGQGLNQPQHF. Written as DNA, the CDR3 is TGTGCCAGCAGTTTCGGACAGGGCCTCAATCAGCCCCAGCATTTT. This chain joins TRBV5-4 and TRBJ1-5, with TRBD1 identical over 8 bases. Trimming removed 5 bases from V and 3 bases from J; junction bases left unmatched: 7. Per the germline V gene, CDR1 is SGHNT and CDR2 is YYREEE (reference sequence). The CDR3 extends over 15 amino acids.

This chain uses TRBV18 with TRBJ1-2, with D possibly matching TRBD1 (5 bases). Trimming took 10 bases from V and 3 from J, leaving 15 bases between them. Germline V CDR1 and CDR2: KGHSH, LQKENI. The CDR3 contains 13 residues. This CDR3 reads CATTRGADYGYTF. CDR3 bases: TGTGCCACCACCCGCGGGGCGGACTATGGCTACACCTTC.

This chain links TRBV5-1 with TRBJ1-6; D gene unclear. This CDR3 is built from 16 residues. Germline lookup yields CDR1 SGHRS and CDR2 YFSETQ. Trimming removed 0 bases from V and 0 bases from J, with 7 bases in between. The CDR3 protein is CASSLAGSSYNSPLHF. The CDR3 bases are TGCGCCAGCAGCTTGGCGGGGAGCTCCTATAATTCACCCCTCCACTTT.

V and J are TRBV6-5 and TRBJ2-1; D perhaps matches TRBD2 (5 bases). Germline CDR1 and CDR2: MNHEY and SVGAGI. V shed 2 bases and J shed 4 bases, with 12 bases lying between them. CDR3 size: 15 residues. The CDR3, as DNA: TGTGCCAGCAGTTACGGGGTAGCGCAGTACAATGAGCAGTTCTTC. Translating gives CASSYGVAQYNEQFF.

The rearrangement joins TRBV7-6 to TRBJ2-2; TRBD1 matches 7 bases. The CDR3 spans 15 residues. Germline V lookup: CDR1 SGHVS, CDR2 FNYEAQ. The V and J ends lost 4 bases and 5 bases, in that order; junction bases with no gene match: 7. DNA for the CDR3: TGTGCCAGCAGCTCGAGACAGGGATGGACCGGGGAGCTGTTTTTT. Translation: CASSSRQGWTGELFF.

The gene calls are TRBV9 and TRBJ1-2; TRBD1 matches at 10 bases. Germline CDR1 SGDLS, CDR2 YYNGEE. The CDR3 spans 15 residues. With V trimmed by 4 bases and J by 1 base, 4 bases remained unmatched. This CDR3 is CASSTRDRGNYGYTF. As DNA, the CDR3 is TGTGCCAGCAGCACCCGGGACAGGGGTAACTATGGCTACACCTTC.